Listed here are 20 T cell receptor beta chains from one sample, sequenced in a study of cytomegalovirus exposure and HLA in healthy donors. A multiplex PCR was run with 60 Vbeta primers and 13 Jbeta primers. Data came from immunoSEQ multiplex PCR; TCRdb stores just in-frame clones and leaves some out. The sample has approximately 150,000 clones; about 72% are singletons. Sequenced: PBMCs. The receptors come from a man in his forties in good health and CMV-seronegative.

This clone came up once. This chain connects TRBV6-5 to TRBJ1-1, with TRBD1 as a possible D gene (5 bases). The germline V gene has CDR1 MNHEY and CDR2 SVGAGI. V dropped 7 bases and J dropped 5 bases, with 17 bases sitting between them. The CDR3 is 14 amino acids. The CDR3 nucleotides read TGTGCCAGCACCTACGCCGGGGGAAGGACTGAAGCTTTCTTT. This encodes CASTYAGGRTEAFF.

The chain is built from TRBV6-1 and TRBJ1-1, with D perhaps matching TRBD1 (6 bases). Trimming removed 6 bases from V and 5 bases from J, with 13 bases in between. There are 13 residues in the CDR3. Per germline, CDR1 MNHNS and CDR2 SASEGT. The CDR3 sequence is CASSPTGTTEAFF. The CDR3 DNA reads TGTGCCAGCAGCCCGACAGGAACAACTGAAGCTTTCTTT.

Written as DNA, the CDR3 is TGTGCCAGCAGCCCGGGGCGGGAGGTGGATACGCAGTATTTT. Protein product: CASSPGREVDTQYF. The rearrangement uses TRBV7-2 and TRBJ2-3; 8 bases map to TRBD2. CDR1 is SGHTA, CDR2 FQGNSA, per germline. The V segment lost 5 bases and the J segment 6 bases; nucleotides outside the gene matches: 7. The CDR3 spans 14 residues.

The V call is TRBV5-1, the J call TRBJ2-7, with D possibly matching TRBD2 (5 bases). V lost 1 base to trimming and J lost 2 bases, with 13 bases between them. The germline V gene encodes CDR1 SGHRS and CDR2 YFSETQ. The CDR3 spans 15 residues. CDR3 coding DNA: TGCGCCAGCAGCTTGTTATCGGGATATACCTACGAGCAGTACTTC. This translates into CASSLLSGYTYEQYF.

This rearrangement joins TRBV25-1 to TRBJ1-3; TRBD1 aligns across 10 bases. This CDR3 comprises 15 residues. Germline loops: CDR1 MGHDK, CDR2 SYGVNS. Trimming took 3 bases from V and 4 from J; bases not matched to a gene: 3. This chain's CDR3 is CASSDDRGLGNTIYF. The DNA of the CDR3 is TGTGCCAGCAGTGACGACAGGGGGCTAGGAAACACCATATATTTT.

V and J are TRBV5-1 and TRBJ1-2; weak D call: TRBD1 (5 bases). Trimming removed 3 bases at V and 1 base at J, with 19 bases between. This CDR3 spans 17 amino acids. Germline CDR1 reads SGHRS; CDR2 reads YFSETQ. CDR3 amino acids: CASSSAVGGIRNYGYTF. CDR3 sequence (DNA): TGCGCCAGCAGCTCCGCCGTTGGGGGGATTCGTAACTATGGCTACACCTTC.

V gene TRBV2 combines with J gene TRBJ1-5; D is ambiguous. The CDR3 covers 12 residues. Germline V gene sequence: CDR1 SNHLY, CDR2 FYNNEI. V was shortened by 1 base and J by 9 bases, with 7 bases between the two germline ends. This chain's CDR3 is CASSEGRGPQHF. The CDR3 DNA is TGTGCCAGCAGTGAAGGTCGAGGGCCCCAGCATTTT.

The J gene is TRBJ1-5, the V gene TRBV27; no firm D call. The CDR3 extends over 16 amino acids. Trimming shortened V by 0 bases and J by 0 bases, and 9 bases separated the two germline ends. Germline V CDR1 and CDR2: MNHEY, SMNVEV (reference sequence). The CDR3 is CASSLSRRDSNQPQHF. Written as DNA, the CDR3 is TGTGCCAGCAGTTTATCGAGGCGGGATAGCAATCAGCCCCAGCATTTT.

V gene TRBV27 combines with J gene TRBJ1-2; D is uncertain. Per germline, CDR1 MNHEY and CDR2 SMNVEV (reference sequence). V was shortened by 2 bases and J by 2 bases, with 9 bases between the two germline ends. This CDR3 is built from 14 residues. The CDR3: CASSLSPRNYGYTF. Here the CDR3 DNA reads TGTGCCAGCAGTTTAAGTCCCAGGAACTATGGCTACACCTTC.

The rearrangement links TRBV28 to TRBJ2-5, with TRBD2 as a possible D gene (6 bases). Per germline, CDR1 MDHEN and CDR2 SYDVKM. This CDR3 region has 15 residues. The V end was cut by 2 bases, the J end by 1 base, with 11 bases between. CDR3 nucleotide sequence: TGTGCCAGCAGTTTAGGGTTCGGGGGCCAAGAGACCCAGTACTTC. As protein: CASSLGFGGQETQYF.

The chain is built from TRBV7-9 and TRBJ2-1; 7 bases fit TRBD1. Trimming took 4 bases from V and 6 from J; bases not matched to a gene: 9. CDR1 SEHNR and CDR2 FQNEAQ come from the germline V gene (reference sequence). The CDR3 has 15 amino acids. In DNA, the CDR3 is TGTGCCAGCAGCTCGAGACAGGGTTCTGGCAATGAGCAGTTCTTC. Amino acid sequence: CASSSRQGSGNEQFF. Based on the CDR3 plus reference TRBV7-9 and TRBJ2-1, the full variable domain is DTGVSQNPRHKITKRGQNVTFRCDPISEHNRLYWYRQTLGQGPEFLTYFQNEAQLEKSRLLSDRFSAERPKGSFSTLEIQRTEQGDSAMYLCASSSRQGSGNEQFFGPGTRLTVL.

The V and J genes are TRBV7-8 and TRBJ2-7, with a possible D match to TRBD1 (6 bases). Trimming left V 1 base short and J 0 bases short, with 10 bases between. This CDR3 has 15 amino acids. Germline V gives CDR1 SGHVS, CDR2 FQNEAQ. The CDR3 protein is CASSLGVGGSYEQYF. CDR3 DNA: TGTGCCAGCAGCTTAGGGGTAGGGGGCTCCTACGAGCAGTACTTC.

This chain connects TRBV6-1 to TRBJ2-7; 8 bases are shared with TRBD1. The CDR3 totals 16 residues. In germline, CDR1 is MNHNS, CDR2 SASEGT. Trimming cost V 1 base and J 3 bases; bases outside gene matches: 8. The CDR3 sequence is CASSEEARTGHYEQYF. For the CDR3, the DNA is TGTGCCAGCAGTGAAGAAGCCCGGACAGGGCACTACGAGCAGTACTTC.

This clone was picked up a small number of times. The chain links TRBV7-9 to TRBJ1-5; possible D gene TRBD1, 5 bases. V dropped 5 bases and J dropped 7 bases, with 9 bases sitting between them. Looked up from germline, CDR1 is SEHNR and CDR2 is FQNEAQ (reference sequence). This CDR3 spans 12 amino acids. The CDR3 here is CASSRGGQPQHF. The CDR3 bases are TGTGCCAGCAGCCGCGGGGGGCAGCCCCAGCATTTT.

The V call is TRBV7-9, the J call TRBJ1-6; D ambiguous. The CDR3 has 12 amino acids. Trimming shortened V by 4 bases and J by 15 bases, and 13 bases separated the two germline ends. Germline V gene lookup returns CDR1 SEHNR and CDR2 FQNEAQ (reference sequence). In nucleotides, the CDR3 is TGTGCCAGCAGCTCCCAAGCCTATGGCCTCCACTTT. Encoded protein: CASSSQAYGLHF.

This sequence joins TRBV30 and TRBJ1-4; tentatively, D is TRBD1 (6 bases). The V gene's germline CDR1 is GTSNPN and CDR2 SVGIG (reference sequence). The CDR3 loop spans 16 amino acids. Deletions cut 5 bases from V and 1 base from J, with 17 bases between. DNA of the CDR3: TGTGCCTGGGGACCTGGCAGGGGTGGAACTAATGAAAAACTGTTTTTT. Translation: CAWGPGRGGTNEKLFF.

V and J are TRBV5-1 and TRBJ2-2; 9 bases line up with TRBD1. In germline, CDR1 is SGHRS, CDR2 YFSETQ. The CDR3 covers 16 residues. Unmatched junction bases numbered 6, after V lost 4 bases and J lost 2 bases. CDR3 nucleotides: TGCGCCAGCAGCCTGGAGGACAGGGGAAACACCGGGGAGCTGTTTTTT. It yields the protein CASSLEDRGNTGELFF. Variable domain in full (rest from reference TRBV5-1 and TRBJ2-2): KAGVTQTPRYLIKTRGQQVTLSCSPISGHRSVSWYQQTPGQGLQFLFEYFSETQRNKGNFPGRFSGRQFSNSRSEMNVSTLELGDSALYLCASSLEDRGNTGELFFGEGSRLTVL.

The chain joins TRBV6-1 to TRBJ1-2; 10 bases are shared with TRBD1. This CDR3 is 16 amino acids long. The V gene's germline CDR1 is MNHNS and CDR2 SASEGT. Trimming cost V 3 bases and J 6 bases; bases outside gene matches: 10. The CDR3 loop is CASSEAGTGAPHGYTF. The CDR3, as DNA: TGTGCCAGCAGTGAGGCCGGGACAGGGGCACCTCATGGCTACACCTTC.

The chain links TRBV5-4 to TRBJ1-2, with 7 bases that match TRBD1. The CDR3 is 14 residues long. J was trimmed by 7 bases and V by 0 bases; bases with no gene match: 6. The germline V gene has CDR1 SGHNT and CDR2 YYREEE (reference sequence). This CDR3 is CASSLETGASGYTF. The DNA of the CDR3 is TGTGCCAGCAGCTTGGAAACAGGGGCTTCTGGCTACACCTTC.

The V gene is TRBV7-2, the J gene TRBJ1-1, with D unresolved. Looked up from germline, CDR1 is SGHTA and CDR2 is FQGNSA. The V and J ends lost 1 base and 1 base respectively, with 10 bases between them. This CDR3 has 15 amino acids. The CDR3 bases are TGTGCCAGCAGCTTAGATCAGGTTGGGAACACTGAAGCTTTCTTT. Protein: CASSLDQVGNTEAFF.